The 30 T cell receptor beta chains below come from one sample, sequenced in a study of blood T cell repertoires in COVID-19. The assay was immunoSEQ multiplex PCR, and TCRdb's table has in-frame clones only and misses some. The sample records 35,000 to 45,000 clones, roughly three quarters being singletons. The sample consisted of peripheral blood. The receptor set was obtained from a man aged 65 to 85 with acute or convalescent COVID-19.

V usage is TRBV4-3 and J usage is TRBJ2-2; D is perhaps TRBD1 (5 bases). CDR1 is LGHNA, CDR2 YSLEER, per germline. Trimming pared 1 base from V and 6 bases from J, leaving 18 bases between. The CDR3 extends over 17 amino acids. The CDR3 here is CASSQVAGNVASGELFF. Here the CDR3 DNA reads TGCGCCAGCAGCCAAGTTGCAGGGAATGTGGCGTCCGGGGAGCTGTTTTTT.

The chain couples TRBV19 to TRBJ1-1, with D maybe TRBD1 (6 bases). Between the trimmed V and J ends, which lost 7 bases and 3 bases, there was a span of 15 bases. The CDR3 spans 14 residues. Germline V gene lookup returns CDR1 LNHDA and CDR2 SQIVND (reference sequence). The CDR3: CASTPPHRDTEAFF. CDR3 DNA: TGTGCCAGTACCCCGCCGCACAGGGACACTGAAGCTTTCTTT.

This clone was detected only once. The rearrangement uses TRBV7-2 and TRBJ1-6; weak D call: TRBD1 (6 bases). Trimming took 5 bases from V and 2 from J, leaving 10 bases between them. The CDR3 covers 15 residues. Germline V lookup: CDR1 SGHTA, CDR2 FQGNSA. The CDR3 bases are TGTGCCAGCAGCATGGACAGAGCCTATAATTCACCCCTCCACTTT. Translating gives CASSMDRAYNSPLHF.

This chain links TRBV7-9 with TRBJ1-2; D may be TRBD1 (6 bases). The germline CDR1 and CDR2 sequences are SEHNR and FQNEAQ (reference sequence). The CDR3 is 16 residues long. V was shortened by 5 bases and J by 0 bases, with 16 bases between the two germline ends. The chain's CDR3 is CASSRGGPRANYGYTF. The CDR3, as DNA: TGTGCCAGCAGCCGCGGGGGGCCTAGAGCTAACTATGGCTACACCTTC.

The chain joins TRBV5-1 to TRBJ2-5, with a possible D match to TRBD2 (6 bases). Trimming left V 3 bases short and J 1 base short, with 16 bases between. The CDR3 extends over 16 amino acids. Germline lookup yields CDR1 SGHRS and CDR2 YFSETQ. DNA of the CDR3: TGCGCCAGCAGCTCCATTTCGGGGGAGCCCCAAGAGACCCAGTACTTC. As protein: CASSSISGEPQETQYF. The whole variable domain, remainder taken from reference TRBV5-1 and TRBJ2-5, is KAGVTQTPRYLIKTRGQQVTLSCSPISGHRSVSWYQQTPGQGLQFLFEYFSETQRNKGNFPGRFSGRQFSNSRSEMNVSTLELGDSALYLCASSSISGEPQETQYFGPGTRLLVL.

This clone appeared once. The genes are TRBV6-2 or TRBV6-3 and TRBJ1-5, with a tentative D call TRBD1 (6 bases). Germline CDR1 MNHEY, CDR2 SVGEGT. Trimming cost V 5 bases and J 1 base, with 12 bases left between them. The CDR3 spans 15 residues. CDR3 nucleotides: TGTGCCAGCAGTCTAGAACAGGGCAGCAATCAGCCCCAGCATTTT. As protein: CASSLEQGSNQPQHF.

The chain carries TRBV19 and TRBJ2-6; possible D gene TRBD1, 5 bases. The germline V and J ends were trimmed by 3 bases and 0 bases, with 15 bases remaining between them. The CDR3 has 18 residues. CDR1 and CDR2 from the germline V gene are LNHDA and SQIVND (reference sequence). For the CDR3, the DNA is TGTGCCAGTAGTATTGAGGACAAGATGTTCTCTGGGGCCAACGTCCTGACTTTC. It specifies CASSIEDKMFSGANVLTF.

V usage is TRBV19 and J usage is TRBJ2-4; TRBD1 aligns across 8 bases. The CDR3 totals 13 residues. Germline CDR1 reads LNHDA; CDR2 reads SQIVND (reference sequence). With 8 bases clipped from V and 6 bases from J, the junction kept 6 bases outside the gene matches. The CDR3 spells CASAGQGGNIQYF. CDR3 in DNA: TGTGCCAGTGCTGGACAGGGTGGAAACATTCAGTACTTC.

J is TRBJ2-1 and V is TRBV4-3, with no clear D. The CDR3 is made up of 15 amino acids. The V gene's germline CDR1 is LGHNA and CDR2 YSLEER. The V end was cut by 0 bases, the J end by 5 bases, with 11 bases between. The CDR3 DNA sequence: TGCGCCAGCAGCCAAGATTGGTGGCAGAACAATGAGCAGTTCTTC. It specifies CASSQDWWQNNEQFF.

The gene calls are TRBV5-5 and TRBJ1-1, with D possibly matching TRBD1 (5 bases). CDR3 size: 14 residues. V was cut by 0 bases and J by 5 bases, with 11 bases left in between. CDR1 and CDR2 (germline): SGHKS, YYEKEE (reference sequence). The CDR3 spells CASSLGPGSTEAFF. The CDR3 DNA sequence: TGTGCCAGCAGCTTGGGTCCAGGGTCTACTGAAGCTTTCTTT.

The CDR3 loop reads CATSAAGTPGGSGRASPDTQYF. The CDR3 nucleotides read TGTGCCACCAGTGCCGCTGGCACTCCTGGTGGGAGCGGGAGGGCCTCTCCAGATACGCAGTATTTT. The gene calls are TRBV24-1 and TRBJ2-3; 10 positions agree with TRBD2. The CDR3 covers 22 residues. With V trimmed by 5 bases and J by 4 bases, 26 bases remained unmatched. CDR1 and CDR2 (germline): KGHDR, SFDVKD.

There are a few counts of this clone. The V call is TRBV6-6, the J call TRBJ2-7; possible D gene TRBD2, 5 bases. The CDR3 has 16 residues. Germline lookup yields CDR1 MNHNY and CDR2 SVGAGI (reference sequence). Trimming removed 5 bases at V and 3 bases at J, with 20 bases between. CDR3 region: CASSPPTAAPGYEQYF. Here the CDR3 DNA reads TGTGCCAGCAGTCCCCCAACAGCGGCACCGGGCTACGAGCAGTACTTC.

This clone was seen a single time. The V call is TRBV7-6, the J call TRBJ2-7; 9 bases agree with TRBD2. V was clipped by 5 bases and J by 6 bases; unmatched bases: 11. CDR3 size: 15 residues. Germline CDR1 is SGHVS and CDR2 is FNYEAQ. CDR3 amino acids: CASSESGRLSREQYF. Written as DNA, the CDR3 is TGTGCCAGCAGCGAAAGCGGGAGGCTTTCCCGCGAGCAGTACTTC.

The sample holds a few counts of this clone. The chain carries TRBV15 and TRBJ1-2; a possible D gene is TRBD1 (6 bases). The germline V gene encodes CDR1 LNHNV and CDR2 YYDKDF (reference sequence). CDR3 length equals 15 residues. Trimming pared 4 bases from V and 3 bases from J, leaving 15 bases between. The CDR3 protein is CATSKGGVADYGYTF. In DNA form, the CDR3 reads TGTGCCACCAGCAAGGGGGGGGTGGCTGACTATGGCTACACCTTC.

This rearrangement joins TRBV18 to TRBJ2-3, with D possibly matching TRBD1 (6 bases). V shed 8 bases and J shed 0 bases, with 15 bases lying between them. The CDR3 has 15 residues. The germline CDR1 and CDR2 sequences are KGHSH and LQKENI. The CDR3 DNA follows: TGTGCCAGCACCAGAGCCCAGGGGAGCACAGATACGCAGTATTTT. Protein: CASTRAQGSTDTQYF.

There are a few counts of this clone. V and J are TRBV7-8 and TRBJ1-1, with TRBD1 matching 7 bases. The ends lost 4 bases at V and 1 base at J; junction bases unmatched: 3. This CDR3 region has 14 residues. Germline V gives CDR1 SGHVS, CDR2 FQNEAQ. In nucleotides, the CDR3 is TGTGCCAGCAGCTCGGGACAGCCGAACACTGAAGCTTTCTTT. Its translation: CASSSGQPNTEAFF.

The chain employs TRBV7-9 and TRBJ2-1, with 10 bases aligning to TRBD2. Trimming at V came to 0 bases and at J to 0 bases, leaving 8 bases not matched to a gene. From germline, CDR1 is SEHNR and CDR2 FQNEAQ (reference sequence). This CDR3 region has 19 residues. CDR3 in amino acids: CASSLASSGRRSSYNEQFF. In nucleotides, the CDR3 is TGTGCCAGCAGCTTAGCGAGTAGCGGGAGGCGGAGCTCCTACAATGAGCAGTTCTTC.

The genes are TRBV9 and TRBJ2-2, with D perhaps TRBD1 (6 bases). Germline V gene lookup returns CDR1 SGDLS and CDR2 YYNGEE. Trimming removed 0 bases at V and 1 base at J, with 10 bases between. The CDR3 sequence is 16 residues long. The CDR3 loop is CASSVEQGLNTGELFF. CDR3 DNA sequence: TGTGCCAGCAGCGTAGAACAGGGCTTGAACACCGGGGAGCTGTTTTTT.

CDR3 residues: CAISNRGDGYTF. The CDR3 nucleotides read TGTGCCATCAGTAACAGGGGAGATGGCTACACCTTC. The chain uses TRBV10-3 and TRBJ1-2; 7 bases are a match to TRBD1. The germline gives CDR1 ENHRY, CDR2 SYGVKD. The length of the CDR3 is 12 residues. With 5 bases clipped from V and 6 bases from J, the junction kept 3 bases outside the gene matches.

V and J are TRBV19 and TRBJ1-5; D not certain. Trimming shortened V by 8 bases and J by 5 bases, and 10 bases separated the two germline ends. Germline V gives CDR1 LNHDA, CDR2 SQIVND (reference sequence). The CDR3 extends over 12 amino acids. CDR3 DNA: TGTGCCAGTCAACGACAAGATCAGCCCCAGCATTTT. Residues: CASQRQDQPQHF.

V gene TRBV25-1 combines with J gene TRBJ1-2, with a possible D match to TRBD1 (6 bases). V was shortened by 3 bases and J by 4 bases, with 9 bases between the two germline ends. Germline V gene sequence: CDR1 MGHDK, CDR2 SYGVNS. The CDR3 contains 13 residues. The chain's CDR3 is CASSDGQFYGYTF. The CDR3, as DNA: TGTGCCAGCAGTGATGGACAGTTCTATGGCTACACCTTC.

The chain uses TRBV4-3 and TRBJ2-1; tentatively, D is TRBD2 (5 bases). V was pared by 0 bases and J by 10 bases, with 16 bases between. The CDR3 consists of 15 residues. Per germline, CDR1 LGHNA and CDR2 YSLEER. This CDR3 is CASSQEKLTTFEQFF. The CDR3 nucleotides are TGCGCCAGCAGCCAAGAAAAATTGACTACCTTCGAGCAGTTCTTC.

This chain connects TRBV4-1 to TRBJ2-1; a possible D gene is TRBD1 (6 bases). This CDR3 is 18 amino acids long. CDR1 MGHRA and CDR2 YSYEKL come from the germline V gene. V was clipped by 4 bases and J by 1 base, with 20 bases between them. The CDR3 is CASSPLTTQGLSYNEQFF. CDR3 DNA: TGCGCCAGCAGCCCCTTGACTACACAGGGTTTGTCCTACAATGAGCAGTTCTTC.

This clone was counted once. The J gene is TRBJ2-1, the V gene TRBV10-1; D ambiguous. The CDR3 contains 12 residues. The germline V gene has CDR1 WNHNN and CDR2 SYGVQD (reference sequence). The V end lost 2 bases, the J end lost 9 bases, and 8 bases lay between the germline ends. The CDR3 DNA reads TGCGCCAGCAGTGAGGTTACGAGTGAGCAGTTCTTC. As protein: CASSEVTSEQFF.

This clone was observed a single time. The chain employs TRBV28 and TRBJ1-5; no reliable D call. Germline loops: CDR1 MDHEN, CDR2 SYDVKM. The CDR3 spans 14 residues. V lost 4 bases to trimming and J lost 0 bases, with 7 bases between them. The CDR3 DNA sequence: TGTGCCAGCAGTTATCTCTATAGCAATCAGCCCCAGCATTTT. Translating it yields CASSYLYSNQPQHF.

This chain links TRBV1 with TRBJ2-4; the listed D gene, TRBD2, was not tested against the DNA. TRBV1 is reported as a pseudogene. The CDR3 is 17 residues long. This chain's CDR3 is CTSSQDARPGDKNIQYF. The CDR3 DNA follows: TGCACCAGCAGCCAAGATGCTCGCCCCGGAGACAAAAACATTCAGTACTTC.

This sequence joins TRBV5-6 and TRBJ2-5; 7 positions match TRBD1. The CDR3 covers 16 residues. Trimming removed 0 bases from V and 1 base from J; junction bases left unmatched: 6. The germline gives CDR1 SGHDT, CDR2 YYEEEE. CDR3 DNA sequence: TGTGCCAGCAGCTTGGGCCTTAACAGGGGCCAAGAGACCCAGTACTTC. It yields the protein CASSLGLNRGQETQYF.

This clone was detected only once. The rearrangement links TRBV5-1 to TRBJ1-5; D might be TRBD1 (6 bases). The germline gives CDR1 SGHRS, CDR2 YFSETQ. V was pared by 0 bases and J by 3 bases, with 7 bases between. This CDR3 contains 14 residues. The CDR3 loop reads CASSLEGVNQPQHF. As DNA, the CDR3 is TGCGCCAGCAGCTTGGAGGGGGTCAATCAGCCCCAGCATTTT.

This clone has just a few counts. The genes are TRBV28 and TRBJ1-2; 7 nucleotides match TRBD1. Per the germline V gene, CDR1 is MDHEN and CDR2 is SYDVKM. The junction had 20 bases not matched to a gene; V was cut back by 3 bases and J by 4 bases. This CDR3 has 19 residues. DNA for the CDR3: TGTGCCAGCAGTTTTTCCTTGGCCGGCGACAGGGTCGGAGGCTATGGCTACACCTTC. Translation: CASSFSLAGDRVGGYGYTF.

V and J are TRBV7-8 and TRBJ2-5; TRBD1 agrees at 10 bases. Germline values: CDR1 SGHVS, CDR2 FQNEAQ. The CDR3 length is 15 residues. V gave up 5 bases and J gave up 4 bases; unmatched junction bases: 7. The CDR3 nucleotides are TGTGCCAGCAGCATGCAGACAGGGGGCTTAGAGACCCAGTACTTC. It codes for CASSMQTGGLETQYF.